This T cell receptor beta chain was sequenced for a study of T cell responses to AZD1222 COVID-19 vaccine. Points from the study as a whole: The repertoires were collected only after the peak T cell response. Baseline antibody screening turned up just six or seven seropositive AZD1222 recipients. Spike-specific TCR breadth and depth were elevated following two AZD1222 doses.

Of note for this clone: The antigen remains unidentified.

Using immunoSEQ multiplex PCR, the repertoire was profiled, and TCRdb retains in-frame clones only, with some absent. The repertoire holds fewer than 150,000 clones, with around 90% as singletons. V lost 2 bases to trimming and J lost 5 bases, with 13 bases between them. Germline CDR1 SGHDT, CDR2 YYEEEE. The CDR3 sequence is 14 residues long. Specimen: peripheral blood, collected on day 0 of AZD1222 vaccination. This TCR derives from an adult in good health. This chain links TRBV5-6 with TRBJ1-2; D is undetermined. The CDR3 region is CASSFLERSYGYTF. The CDR3 DNA follows: TGTGCCAGCAGCTTCCTGGAAAGGTCATATGGCTACACCTTC.